Shown below are 15 T cell receptor beta chains from a single sample sequenced in a study of T cells after yellow fever vaccination. From the 5' RACE reads, TCRdb called clonotypes with MiXCR, one entry per CDR3 protein. The table has approximately 510,000 distinct CDR3 sequences, 21% seen once. Sequenced material: PBMCs, taken 21 days after the first yellow fever vaccination. All receptors derive from a man between 18 and 29 years old who received the YFV17D yellow fever vaccine.

CDR3 sequence reads: CSVAVTAGYEQYV. DNA for the CDR3: TGCAGCGTTGCGGTGACAGCAGGCTACGAGCAGTACGTC. The rearrangement uses TRBV29-1 and TRBJ2-7; D is possibly TRBD1 (5 bases). The CDR3 loop spans 13 amino acids. Deletions cut 4 bases from V and 3 bases from J, with 13 bases between. The V gene's germline CDR1 is SQVTM and CDR2 ANQGSEA.

About this clonotype itself: Since a much larger clone is just one base distant, this may be a read error. J is TRBJ2-3 and V is TRBV7-7; no firm D call. CDR1 SSHAT and CDR2 FNYEAQ come from the germline V gene (reference sequence). The CDR3 is made up of 15 amino acids. Trimming removed 0 bases from V and 0 bases from J, with 7 bases in between. The chain's CDR3 is CASSLAWASTDTQYF. The CDR3, as DNA: TGTGCCAGCAGCTTAGCGTGGGCCAGCACAGATACGCAGTATTTT.

This clonotype was seen more than once but under ten times. The chain employs TRBV7-6 and TRBJ2-5; 11 bases match TRBD2. The CDR3 runs to 18 residues. Germline V gene lookup returns CDR1 SGHVS and CDR2 FNYEAQ. Trimming removed 5 bases from V and 1 base from J; junction bases left unmatched: 12. CDR3 loop: CASSIRGLAGGSQETQYF. The CDR3 bases are TGTGCCAGCAGCATAAGGGGGCTAGCGGGGGGATCCCAAGAGACCCAGTACTTC.

This clonotype has more than one count but fewer than ten. The V call is TRBV7-2, the J call TRBJ2-1; D is perhaps TRBD1 or TRBD2 (6 bases each). V lost 1 base and J lost 4, with 14 bases in between. Germline CDR1 reads SGHTA; CDR2 reads FQGNSA. This CDR3 is built from 16 residues. CDR3 sequence: CASSLGVGGTYNEQFF. The DNA for the CDR3 is TGTGCCAGCAGCTTAGGGGTCGGGGGCACTTACAATGAGCAGTTCTTC.

The table lists this clonotype with a few counts. The chain has TRBV6-2 or TRBV6-3 and TRBJ1-1; D gene ambiguous. V lost 6 bases and J 1 base, leaving 12 bases between the germline ends. The germline CDR1 and CDR2 sequences are MNHEY and SVGEGT. The CDR3 is 14 amino acids. The DNA for the CDR3 is TGTGCCAGCAGCAAATACCGGGAGAACACTGAAGCTTTCTTT. This translates into CASSKYRENTEAFF.

This clonotype has more than one count but fewer than ten. The V call is TRBV5-1, the J call TRBJ2-1; 8 bases map to TRBD2. The CDR3 sequence is 15 residues long. Trimming took 1 base from V and 2 from J; bases not matched to a gene: 2. The germline V gene encodes CDR1 SGHRS and CDR2 YFSETQ. CDR3: CASSLKRGTYNEQFF. CDR3 DNA: TGCGCCAGCAGCTTGAAGCGGGGGACCTACAATGAGCAGTTCTTC. The whole variable domain, remainder taken from reference TRBV5-1 and TRBJ2-1, is KAGVTQTPRYLIKTRGQQVTLSCSPISGHRSVSWYQQTPGQGLQFLFEYFSETQRNKGNFPGRFSGRQFSNSRSEMNVSTLELGDSALYLCASSLKRGTYNEQFFGPGTRLTVL.

This clonotype has more than one count but fewer than ten. The DNA of the CDR3 is TGTGCCAGCAGCTTCGGGGGGCCAAATACGCAGTATTTT. Residues: CASSFGGPNTQYF. This chain connects TRBV7-9 to TRBJ2-3; a possible D gene is TRBD2 (7 bases). Germline CDR1 is SEHNR and CDR2 is FQNEAQ (reference sequence). Deletions cut 3 bases from V and 7 bases from J, with 11 bases between. This CDR3 spans 13 amino acids.

This clonotype was picked up a small number of times. The chain carries TRBV12-5 and TRBJ1-2, with 7 bases that match TRBD1. Per germline, CDR1 LGHNT and CDR2 FRNRAP. Trimming at V came to 7 bases and at J to 0 bases, leaving 11 bases not matched to a gene. The CDR3 consists of 16 residues. The CDR3 loop reads CASALRTGQTNYGYTF. DNA for the CDR3: TGTGCTAGTGCCCTCCGGACGGGACAGACTAACTATGGCTACACCTTC.

This chain links TRBV29-1 with TRBJ2-2; 7 positions agree with TRBD1. The CDR3 sequence is 13 residues long. Germline CDR1 and CDR2: SQVTM and ANQGSEA. V shed 0 bases, J shed 6 bases, and the junction held 1 base outside the gene matches. In DNA form, the CDR3 reads TGCAGCGTTGAAGAACAGGGGTCCGGGGAGCTGTTTTTT. Residues: CSVEEQGSGELFF.

This clonotype was recorded a few times. The chain combines TRBV29-1 with TRBJ2-7; 11 nucleotides agree with TRBD1. Trimming removed 4 bases from V and 6 bases from J; junction bases left unmatched: 11. This CDR3 is 15 amino acids long. The germline V gene has CDR1 SQVTM and CDR2 ANQGSEA. The CDR3 protein is CSVVQGGTGGPEQYF. The CDR3 bases are TGCAGCGTTGTACAGGGTGGGACAGGGGGACCCGAGCAGTACTTC.

The rearrangement uses TRBV6-2 or TRBV6-3 and TRBJ2-3; D tentatively fits TRBD1 or TRBD2 (5 bases each). The CDR3 consists of 16 residues. Germline loops: CDR1 MNHEY, CDR2 SVGEGT. V was shortened by 4 bases and J by 0 bases, with 14 bases between the two germline ends. CDR3 DNA: TGTGCCAGCAGTTCAAGCCTGGGACCTAGCACAGATACGCAGTATTTT. This codes for CASSSSLGPSTDTQYF.

The V call is TRBV12-3 or TRBV12-4, the J call TRBJ1-6; 7 bases line up with TRBD1. Trimming removed 6 bases from V and 7 bases from J; junction bases left unmatched: 12. This CDR3 is 16 amino acids long. CDR3 region: CASRDNRGPVNSPLHF. The CDR3 DNA follows: TGTGCCAGCAGGGATAACAGGGGACCCGTCAATTCACCCCTCCACTTT.

There are many counts of this clonotype. The chain uses TRBV6-5 and TRBJ2-5; D gene unclear. Germline loops: CDR1 MNHEY, CDR2 SVGAGI. The CDR3 extends over 17 amino acids. V was shortened by 0 bases and J by 2 bases, with 16 bases between the two germline ends. This CDR3 reads CASSYSKDPRKQETQYF. For the CDR3, the DNA is TGTGCCAGCAGTTACTCGAAAGATCCCAGAAAACAAGAGACCCAGTACTTC.

This clonotype showed up just a few times. CDR3 amino acids: CSVDSGGAGDTQYF. The DNA of the CDR3 is TGCAGCGTTGATAGCGGGGGGGCGGGAGATACGCAGTATTTT. V gene TRBV29-1 combines with J gene TRBJ2-3; 11 bases are shared with TRBD2. CDR1 and CDR2 (germline): SQVTM, ANQGSEA. The V and J ends lost 3 bases and 5 bases, in that order; junction bases with no gene match: 4. The CDR3 totals 14 residues.

The chain is built from TRBV29-1 and TRBJ1-1; TRBD1 matches 9 bases. The CDR3 loop spans 15 amino acids. Per the germline V gene, CDR1 is SQVTM and CDR2 is ANQGSEA. The junction had 3 bases not matched to a gene; V was cut back by 1 base and J by 0 bases. The CDR3 coding sequence is TGCAGCGTTGAAGGGGACAGGGACATGAACACTGAAGCTTTCTTT. Protein product: CSVEGDRDMNTEAFF.